These 4 T cell receptor beta chains originate from one sample sequenced in a study of T cells in Graves' hyperthyroidism and ophthalmopathy. The TCR beta CDR3 regions underwent amplification using RNA transcripts as the source. HTBI primers drove first-round RT-PCR of the TCR CDR3. MiXCR, run by TCRdb on the multiplex PCR reads, gives a single entry per CDR3 protein. In the table there are fewer than 550,000 distinct CDR3 sequences, 15% to 17% of which are singletons. Material for sequencing was blood. These receptors all come from a woman aged 18-29 years with Graves' hyperthyroidism.

This sequence joins TRBV20-1 and TRBJ2-1, with 11 bases fitting TRBD2. Germline assignment: CDR1 DFQATT and CDR2 SNEGSKA (reference sequence). The ends lost 2 bases at V and 2 bases at J; junction bases unmatched: 2. The CDR3 sequence is 15 residues long. The CDR3 region is CSARSTSGAYNEQFF. For the CDR3, the DNA is TGCAGTGCTAGATCGACTAGCGGGGCCTACAATGAGCAGTTCTTC.

The sample holds a few counts of this clonotype. The chain carries TRBV9 and TRBJ2-3; D might be TRBD2 (5 bases). Germline CDR1 reads SGDLS; CDR2 reads YYNGEE. There are 16 residues in the CDR3. Trimming took 5 bases from V and 2 from J, leaving 18 bases between them. The CDR3 nucleotides read TGTGCCAGCAGTACCAATGGCGGGCCAGACACAGATACGCAGTATTTT. It encodes CASSTNGGPDTDTQYF.

The chain uses TRBV5-4 and TRBJ1-6; D is ambiguous. CDR3 length equals 15 residues. The germline V gene has CDR1 SGHNT and CDR2 YYREEE (reference sequence). V gave up 0 bases and J gave up 2 bases, with 6 bases separating them. The CDR3 DNA follows: TGTGCCAGCAGCTTGGCGGCAGCCTATAATTCACCCCTCCACTTT. Its translation: CASSLAAAYNSPLHF.

In its sample, this clonotype was seen once. A read error may produce the germline difference seen at one junction end. The V and J genes are TRBV11-2 and TRBJ1-2; D might be TRBD1 (5 bases). The germline V gene encodes CDR1 SGHAT and CDR2 FQNNGV. The CDR3 is made up of 13 amino acids. The CDR3 protein is CASSRGGDYGHTF. CDR3 in DNA: TGTGCCAGCAGCCGGGGGGGGGACTATGGCCACACCTTC.